This TCR beta chain was profiled in a study of early T cells in non-severe SARS-CoV-2 infection (dated by TCRdb to the early 2020s). Some background on the complete study: Because TCR sequencing was done on bulk RNA from unsorted whole blood, the alpha and beta chains could not be paired.

Preparation of the library involved 5' RACE. Sequenced on a NextSeq 500. In the TCR library protocol, unique molecular identifiers were attached to individual cDNA molecules to correct for PCR bias and sequencing error. TCR alpha and beta chains were both sequenced, and the abundances of alpha and beta sequences in each sample were closely correlated with each other. In the original analysis: V gene, J gene and CDR3 annotation of TCR sequences was performed with Decombinator V4. Expanded TCRs were defined as changing significantly between any two time points under a Poisson model with p below 0.0001. Abundances of TCRs were expressed as counts per million after normalisation to the total number of TCRs sequenced in each sample. MAIT TCRs were defined by TRAV1-2 paired with TRAJ12, TRAJ20 or TRAJ33, and iNKT TCRs by TRAV10 paired with TRAJ18. VDJdb, accessed on 1 November 2021, was searched for TCRs annotated for CMV, EBV and SARS-CoV-2, and TCRs annotated for more than one antigen were excluded. TCRdb reprocessing: public reads trimmed at Q25 with fastp, clones called with MiXCR, in-frame beta chains kept. A single entry per CDR3 protein holds the most common genes and DNA from its merged rows. These V and J calls are TCRdb output, not the study's own analysis. The sample records around 81,000 distinct CDR3 sequences, 13% to 15% of which are singletons. The ten largest account for 9.5% to 12% of the sample.

The CDR3 numbers 16 residues from cysteine through phenylalanine. Of the read, only the CDR3 DNA is kept; its 48 bases are in frame from base 1. In the germline V gene, CDR1 corresponds to MNHNS and CDR2 to SASEGT. Trimming at the junction amounts to 6 bases on V and 4 bases on J, and the germline ends lie 21 bases apart. Details on this clonotype: Its antigen is not yet known. The sample holds no much larger clone one base away, and base qualities are not on file.

The study was a case-control design nested within a healthcare worker cohort in London, UK, with weekly nasopharyngeal swab PCR tests and blood sampling. Between 23 and 31 March 2020, the week of the UK lockdown, healthcare workers were enrolled and then followed up weekly for as long as 16 weeks. Study-wide findings and limitations: VDJdb matching was skewed toward anti-spike CD8 responses, so virus-specific expansions were likely underestimated and private and CD4 specificities were missed.

The sequence was obtained from an adult who was a healthcare worker with PCR-confirmed SARS-CoV-2 infection or an uninfected control (not recorded which). Sequenced sample: whole blood. Here the chain combines TRBV6-1 and TRBJ1-2; a tentative D call is TRBD1 (6 bases match). CDR3 protein: CASSNPGQPLTYGYTF. The nucleotide sequence is given as TGTGCCAGCAGCAACCCTGGACAGCCTCTTACCTATGGCTACACCTTC.